The clone carrying this T cell receptor beta chain has just one count. Its antigen is currently unknown. This sequence may be a read error, since a much larger clone differs from it by one base. The data originate from a study of T cells in Graves' hyperthyroidism and ophthalmopathy. Findings of the study overall: Most clonotypes expanded in thyroid above 0.001 were likewise present in blood.

CDR1 SGHRS and CDR2 YFSETQ come from the germline V gene. There are 17 residues in the CDR3. Amplification targeted TCR beta CDR3 regions from RNA transcripts. HTBI primers were employed in a first-round RT-PCR of the TCR CDR3. Using its own MiXCR run on the multiplex PCR reads, TCRdb lists one record per CDR3 protein. The sample records about 260,000 distinct CDR3 sequences, around 17% being singletons. The TCR comes from a woman between 18 and 29 years old with Graves' ophthalmopathy. The chain links TRBV5-1 to TRBJ2-7; unclear D gene. Specimen: blood. In DNA, the CDR3 is TGCGCCAGCAGCTTGGGAACCCTAGGCCCAAGCTCCTACGAGCAGTGCTTC. This codes for CASSLGTLGPSSYEQCF.